This T cell receptor (beta chain) came from a study of T cells in Graves' hyperthyroidism and ophthalmopathy. Overall study results and limits: Among thyroid clonotypes expanded above 0.001, most also appeared in blood.

About this clonotype: Antigen: not known.

TCR beta CDR3 regions were amplified from RNA. Initially, a first-round RT-PCR of the TCR CDR3 employed the HTBI primer set. Using its own MiXCR run on the multiplex PCR reads, TCRdb lists one record per CDR3 protein. There are roughly 500,000 distinct CDR3 sequences in the sample; approximately 15% occur only once, and 5.8% lies in the top ten. This CDR3 is 18 amino acids long. CDR1 is LGHDT and CDR2 is YNNKEL in the germline V gene (reference sequence). V dropped 0 bases and J dropped 5; count of bases not matched to a gene: 11. This chain joins TRBV3-1 and TRBJ2-5; 11 nucleotides line up with TRBD2. The receptor's source is a woman in her thirties with Graves' hyperthyroidism that later progressed to Graves' ophthalmopathy. The sequenced sample was blood. The CDR3 here is CASSQESVSGRAWETQYF. The CDR3 nucleotides read TGTGCCAGCAGCCAAGAGTCGGTTAGCGGGAGGGCCTGGGAGACCCAGTACTTC.